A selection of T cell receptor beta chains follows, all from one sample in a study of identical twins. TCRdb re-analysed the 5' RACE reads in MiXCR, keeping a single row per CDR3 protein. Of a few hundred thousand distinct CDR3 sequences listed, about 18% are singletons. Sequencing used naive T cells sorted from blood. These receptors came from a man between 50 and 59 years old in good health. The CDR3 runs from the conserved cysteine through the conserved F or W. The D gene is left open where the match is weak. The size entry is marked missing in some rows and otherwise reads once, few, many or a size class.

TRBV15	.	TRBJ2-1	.	CATSSRGDEQFF	TGTGCCACCAGCAGTAGGGGGGATGAGCAGTTCTTC
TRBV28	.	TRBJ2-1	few	CASSSGPSYNEQFF	TGTGCCAGCAGTTCCGGGCCTTCCTACAATGAGCAGTTCTTC
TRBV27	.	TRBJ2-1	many	CASSLIGGTYNEQFF	TGTGCCAGCAGTTTGATCGGGGGAACCTACAATGAGCAGTTCTTC
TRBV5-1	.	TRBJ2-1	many	CASSLGTDNEQFF	TGCGCCAGCAGCTTGGGGACCGACAATGAGCAGTTCTTC
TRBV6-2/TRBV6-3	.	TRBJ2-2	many	CASSALVVTGELFF	TGTGCCAGCAGTGCCCTGGTCGTTACCGGGGAGCTGTTTTTT
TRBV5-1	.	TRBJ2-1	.	CASSLAARESRLEQFF	TGCGCCAGCAGCTTGGCAGCGAGAGAGAGCAGATTAGAGCAGTTCTTC
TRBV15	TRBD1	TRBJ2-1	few	CATSRGDRPMDEQFF	TGTGCCACCAGCAGAGGGGACAGACCCATGGATGAGCAGTTCTTC
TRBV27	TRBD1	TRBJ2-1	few	CASARQGHYNEQFF	TGTGCCAGCGCTCGACAGGGGCACTACAATGAGCAGTTCTTC
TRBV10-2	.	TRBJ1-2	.	CASSELPSNYDSYTF	TGCGCCAGCAGTGAGCTTCCCTCTAACTATGATTCCTACACCTTC
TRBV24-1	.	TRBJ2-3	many	CATTDRDTDTQYF	TGTGCCACCACTGACAGAGACACAGATACGCAGTATTTT
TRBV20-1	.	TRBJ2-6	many	CSASVQGRRGANVLTF	TGCAGTGCTAGCGTCCAGGGGCGACGGGGGGCCAACGTCCTGACTTTC
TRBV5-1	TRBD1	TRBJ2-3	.	CASSLASTGRQDTQYF	TGCGCCAGCAGCTTGGCCTCGACAGGGAGACAAGATACGCAGTATTTT
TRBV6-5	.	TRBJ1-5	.	CASSNGRGRNQPQHF	TGTGCCAGCAGTAACGGCAGGGGCCGCAATCAGCCCCAGCATTTT
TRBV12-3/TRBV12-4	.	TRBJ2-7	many	CASSSTRSLREQYF	TGTGCCAGCAGTTCCACTAGGAGCTTACGCGAGCAGTACTTC
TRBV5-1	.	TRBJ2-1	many	CASSLGGPTYNEQFF	TGCGCCAGCAGCTTAGGCGGGCCCACCTACAATGAGCAGTTCTTC
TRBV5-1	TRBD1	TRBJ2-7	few	CASSTDRSTYEQYF	TGCGCCAGCAGCACGGACAGGTCTACCTACGAGCAGTACTTC
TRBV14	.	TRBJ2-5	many	CASSQLIQETQYF	TGTGCCAGCAGCCAACTTATCCAAGAGACCCAGTACTTC
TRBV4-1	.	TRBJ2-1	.	CASSQVDLAYNEQFF	TGCGCCAGCAGCCAAGTCGACTTAGCCTACAATGAGCAGTTCTTC
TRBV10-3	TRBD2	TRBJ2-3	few	CATGLADDTDTQYF	TGTGCCACCGGACTAGCGGATGACACAGATACGCAGTATTTT
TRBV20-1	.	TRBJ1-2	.	CSARTRTLNYGYTF	TGCAGTGCTAGAACCCGGACATTAAACTATGGCTACACCTTC
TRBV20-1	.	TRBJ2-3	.	CSAPPAGTTDTQYF	TGCAGTGCCCCCCCGGCGGGAACCACAGATACGCAGTATTTT
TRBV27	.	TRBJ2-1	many	CASSFGALGYEQFF	TGTGCCAGCAGTTTCGGGGCCTTGGGCTATGAGCAGTTCTTC
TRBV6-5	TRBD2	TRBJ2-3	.	CASSYGLAGADTQYF	TGTGCCAGCAGTTACGGACTAGCGGGCGCAGATACGCAGTATTTT
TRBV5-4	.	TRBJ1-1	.	CASSQEAGTMNTEAFF	TGTGCCAGCAGCCAAGAAGCCGGGACAATGAACACTGAAGCTTTCTTT
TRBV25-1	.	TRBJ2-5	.	CASSEGLTGTQYF	TGTGCCAGCAGTGAAGGGCTTACAGGGACCCAGTACTTC
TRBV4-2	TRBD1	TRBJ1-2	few	CASSQSGQGYYGYTF	TGTGCCAGCAGCCAATCGGGACAGGGTTACTATGGCTACACCTTC
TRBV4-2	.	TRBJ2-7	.	CASSLKNGGHKQYF	TGTGCCAGCAGCCTAAAGAACGGGGGTCATAAGCAGTACTTC
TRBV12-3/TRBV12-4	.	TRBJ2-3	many	CASAPGRGTQYF	TGTGCCAGCGCCCCGGGAAGGGGGACGCAGTATTTT
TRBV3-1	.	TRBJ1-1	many	CASSPKQKNTEAFF	TGTGCCAGCAGCCCAAAACAGAAGAACACTGAAGCTTTCTTT
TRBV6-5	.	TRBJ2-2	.	CASSYSGARTGELFF	TGTGCCAGCAGTTACTCGGGGGCCAGGACCGGGGAGCTGTTTTTT
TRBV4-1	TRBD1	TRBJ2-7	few	CASSQDPTGGSYEQYF	TGCGCCAGCAGCCAAGATCCGACAGGGGGTTCCTACGAGCAGTACTTC
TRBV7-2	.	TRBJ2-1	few	CASSPSTWGEQFF	TGTGCCAGCAGCCCATCGACGTGGGGTGAGCAGTTCTTC
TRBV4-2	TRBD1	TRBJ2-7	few	CASSHPPGPQGASYEQYF	TGTGCCAGCAGCCATCCTCCCGGGCCCCAGGGGGCCTCCTACGAGCAGTACTTC
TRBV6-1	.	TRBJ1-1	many	CASRRTGLGTEAFF	TGTGCCAGCAGACGTACAGGGTTGGGGACTGAAGCTTTCTTT
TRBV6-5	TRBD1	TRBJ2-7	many	CASSYSMTGGESYEQYF	TGTGCCAGCAGTTACTCTATGACAGGGGGTGAGTCCTACGAGCAGTACTTC
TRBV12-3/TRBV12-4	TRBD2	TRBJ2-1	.	CASSRLAGGPDEQFF	TGTGCCAGCAGTCGACTAGCGGGAGGGCCGGATGAGCAGTTCTTC